This is a list of T cell receptor beta chains from one sample in a study of T cells in localized non-small cell lung cancer. Profiling relied on immunoSEQ multiplex PCR, and the TCRdb table lists in-frame clones only, not all of them. The sample includes 7,000 to 8,000 clones, approximately 90% of them seen just once. The source was peripheral blood mononuclear cells, collected before any cancer treatment. The source is a male donor aged 60 or older with stage II lung adenocarcinoma. Each CDR3 is given with its conserved first and last residue. The D gene is left open where the match is weak. A row's size may be missing; if present it is once, few, many or a size class.

cdr3_nt	cdr3_aa	clone_size	j_call	d_call	cdr3_length	v_call
TGTGCCAGCAGCGTAATCCAGACGAACACCGGGGAGCTGTTTTTT	CASSVIQTNTGELFF	NA	TRBJ2-2	NA	15	TRBV9
TGTGCCAGCAGCTACTACAGGGATGAAAAACTGTTTTTT	CASSYYRDEKLFF	NA	TRBJ1-4	NA	13	TRBV6-5
TGTGCCAGCAGCGGACAGCCACAAGAGACCCAGTACTTC	CASSGQPQETQYF	NA	TRBJ2-5	NA	13	TRBV7-3
TGTGCCAGCAGCTTAGAGGGGCCTACGGCGGCTTTCTTT	CASSLEGPTAAFF	NA	TRBJ1-1	NA	13	TRBV7-2
TGCGCCAGCAGCCAGAGCGAGGGGTCTGTTGAAAAACTGTTTTTT	CASSQSEGSVEKLFF	NA	TRBJ1-4	NA	15	TRBV5-1
TGTGCCAGCAGTTACTCTACTAGCGGGGGGTCCAATGAGCAGTTCTTC	CASSYSTSGGSNEQFF	NA	TRBJ2-1	TRBD2	16	TRBV6-5
TGCGCCAGCAGCTTGTCCGGGTCTGACACTGAAGCTTTCTTT	CASSLSGSDTEAFF	NA	TRBJ1-1	NA	14	TRBV5-1
TGTGCCACCAACGGAGGGGAGGTCTACAATGAGCAGTTCTTC	CATNGGEVYNEQFF	NA	TRBJ2-1	NA	14	TRBV19
TGTGCCAGCAGGGGGTTGGCGAACTTGCATTTT	CASRGLANLHF	few	TRBJ1-5	NA	11	TRBV2
TGTGCCAGCACGAGGGCGGACTCCTATAATTCACCCCTCCACTTT	CASTRADSYNSPLHF	NA	TRBJ1-6	NA	15	TRBV27
TGTGCCAGCAGTAGACAGGGGGGAACCGGGGAGCTGTTTTTT	CASSRQGGTGELFF	NA	TRBJ2-2	TRBD1	14	TRBV27
TGTGCCAGTAGTATAAGACAGACCTATGGCTACACCTTC	CASSIRQTYGYTF	NA	TRBJ1-2	NA	13	TRBV19
TGCGCCAGCAGCTTAGTTCGTCCGGGACAGGGGAGGGATGAGCAGTTCTTC	CASSLVRPGQGRDEQFF	NA	TRBJ2-1	TRBD1	17	TRBV5-1
TGTGCCAGCAGCTTAGAGGGTATCGGCGTTCAGCCCCAGCATTTT	CASSLEGIGVQPQHF	NA	TRBJ1-5	NA	15	TRBV7-2
TGTGCCAGCAGCCACCCCCTTGGGCAGGGAAGTACTGAAGCTTTCTTT	CASSHPLGQGSTEAFF	NA	TRBJ1-1	NA	16	TRBV5-4
TGTGCCAGCCTACGGGGGGACCTCACGGGCTACACCTTC	CASLRGDLTGYTF	NA	TRBJ1-2	NA	13	TRBV7-2
TGTGCCAGCAATTCGAACAGGGGGCGCACAGATACGCAGTATTTT	CASNSNRGRTDTQYF	NA	TRBJ2-3	TRBD1	15	TRBV6-6
TGTGCCAGCAGCTTAGCGGGAGGTGGGGGAGAGACCCAGTACTTC	CASSLAGGGGETQYF	NA	TRBJ2-5	NA	15	TRBV7-6
TGTGCCAGCCTCTTACGGCCCTTTAAGGTAGAAAAACTGTTTTTT	CASLLRPFKVEKLFF	NA	TRBJ1-4	NA	15	TRBV6-1
TGTGCCAGCAGTTACTCGAGGTCACCCCTCCACTTT	CASSYSRSPLHF	NA	TRBJ1-6	NA	12	TRBV6-5
TGTGCCAGCAGCTTAGTCGCAGCTTCACTCACCTACGAGCAGTACTTC	CASSLVAASLTYEQYF	NA	TRBJ2-7	NA	16	TRBV7-2
TGTGCCAGCAGTGTTTTGACTAACACTGAAGCTTTCTTT	CASSVLTNTEAFF	NA	TRBJ1-1	NA	13	TRBV25-1
TGTGCCAGCAGCTTAGGAGTTTTTACCCGTGTAGTAGATACGCAGTATTTT	CASSLGVFTRVVDTQYF	NA	TRBJ2-3	NA	17	TRBV7-6
TGCGCCAGCACCCCCAACGCGGGGGGTGATAACACTGAAGCTTTCTTT	CASTPNAGGDNTEAFF	NA	TRBJ1-1	NA	16	TRBV5-1
TGTGCCAGCAGCTTAGGGAGAAGGGCGGGGGGGCCCGCCGGGGAGCTGTTTTTT	CASSLGRRAGGPAGELFF	NA	TRBJ2-2	TRBD2	18	TRBV7-6
TGCGCCAGCAGCCAGGACACTAGCGGGGGGGCCCGGGGTACGCAGTATTTT	CASSQDTSGGARGTQYF	NA	TRBJ2-3	TRBD2	17	TRBV4-3
TGTGCCAGCAGCCGTAGTATACAAGAGACCCAGTACTTC	CASSRSIQETQYF	few	TRBJ2-5	NA	13	TRBV7-9
TGTGCCAGTAGTATTGGGCAGGGTGGCTCCTACGAGCAGTACTTC	CASSIGQGGSYEQYF	NA	TRBJ2-7	NA	15	TRBV19
TGTGCCAGCAGTCGCTGGACAGCGAAAAGAATGAACACTGAAGCTTTCTTT	CASSRWTAKRMNTEAFF	NA	TRBJ1-1	NA	17	TRBV27
TGTGCCAGCAGCGAACTACCGAACACTGAAGCTTTCTTT	CASSELPNTEAFF	NA	TRBJ1-1	NA	13	TRBV2
TGCAGTGCTAGTTTAGTTGATGGCTACACCTTC	CSASLVDGYTF	NA	TRBJ1-2	NA	11	TRBV20-1
TGCGCCAGCAGCTTGGAACCTCTCTATGGCTACACCTTC	CASSLEPLYGYTF	NA	TRBJ1-2	NA	13	TRBV5-1
TGCGCCAGCAGTGAATATGGGACTGGCGGCGGGGAGCTGTTTTTT	CASSEYGTGGGELFF	NA	TRBJ2-2	NA	15	TRBV10-1
TGTGCCAGCAGCTTAGATAGGCAGGACTACCTAAAAAGCACAGATACGCAGTATTTT	CASSLDRQDYLKSTDTQYF	NA	TRBJ2-3	NA	19	TRBV11-2
TGCGCCAGCAGCTTGGGCACAGGGGACAATCAGCCCCAGCATTTT	CASSLGTGDNQPQHF	once	TRBJ1-5	TRBD1	15	TRBV5-1
TGCGCCAGCAGCCCGGGACAGCCCACCGGGGAGCTGTTTTTT	CASSPGQPTGELFF	NA	TRBJ2-2	TRBD1	14	TRBV5-1